The 32 T cell receptor beta chains in this list originate from one sample, sequenced in a study of shared clonotypes between healthy human individuals. Profiling relied on immunoSEQ multiplex PCR, and the TCRdb table lists in-frame clones only, not all of them. The data show approximately 1.5 million clones, nearly 99% seen once. Sequencing was performed on naive CD4+ T cells sorted from blood. Documented subset: CD45RA+ positively selected. Every receptor here comes from a man aged 25-45 years in good health.

The V call is TRBV9, the J call TRBJ2-3, with D possibly being TRBD2 (6 bases). Trimming pared 4 bases from V and 2 bases from J, leaving 14 bases between. CDR1 is SGDLS, CDR2 YYNGEE, per germline. The CDR3 runs 15 residues. CDR3 in amino acids: CASSPGRRDTDTQYF. CDR3 nucleotides: TGTGCCAGCAGCCCTGGCCGGCGGGACACAGATACGCAGTATTTT. Full variable domain (outside the CDR3, taken from reference TRBV9 and TRBJ2-3): DSGVTQTPKHLITATGQRVTLRCSPRSGDLSVYWYQQSLDQGLQFLIQYYNGEERAKGNILERFSAQQFPDLHSELNLSSLELGDSALYFCASSPGRRDTDTQYFGPGTRLTVL.

This clone was seen just once. The V and J genes are TRBV4-2 and TRBJ2-3, with 7 positions matching TRBD2. There are 14 residues in the CDR3. V lost 7 bases, J lost 6 bases, and 10 bases stayed unmatched. Germline lookup yields CDR1 LGHNA and CDR2 YNFKEQ. The CDR3 DNA reads TGTGCCAGCACCTTGGGACTACAAGGGGATACGCAGTATTTT. Translation gives CASTLGLQGDTQYF.

The chain employs TRBV11-2 and TRBJ2-7; tentatively, D is TRBD1 or TRBD2 (5 bases each). The CDR3 has 15 residues. Germline CDR1 reads SGHAT; CDR2 reads FQNNGV. The V and J ends lost 8 bases and 2 bases respectively, with 19 bases between them. The CDR3 region has the DNA TGTGCCAGCGGGGGTCCTCGAGTTTGGACCTACGAGCAGTACTTC. Its translation is CASGGPRVWTYEQYF.

This chain connects TRBV29-1 to TRBJ2-7; 11 bases map to TRBD2. J lost 5 bases, V lost 5 bases, and 5 bases had no gene match. Per germline, CDR1 SQVTM and CDR2 ANQGSEA. The CDR3 is 13 amino acids. The CDR3 reads CSVQTSGIHEQYF. Written as DNA, the CDR3 is TGCAGCGTTCAGACTAGCGGGATCCACGAGCAGTACTTC.

V and J are TRBV28 and TRBJ1-1; a weak D match, TRBD1 (5 bases). CDR3 length: 14 amino acids. CDR1 and CDR2 (germline): MDHEN, SYDVKM. V was clipped by 5 bases and J by 5 bases, with 15 bases between them. As DNA, the CDR3 is TGTGCCAGCAGTCTATACCCCGGGGGGACTGAAGCTTTCTTT. Its translation: CASSLYPGGTEAFF.

V usage is TRBV11-2 and J usage is TRBJ2-2; D unclear. V was trimmed by 2 bases and J by 1 base, leaving 14 bases between them. The CDR3 is 17 residues long. CDR1 is SGHAT, CDR2 FQNNGV, per germline. CDR3 sequence: CASSLWGPTRNTGELFF. The CDR3 DNA reads TGTGCCAGCAGCTTATGGGGTCCCACACGGAACACCGGGGAGCTGTTTTTT.

In DNA, the CDR3 is TGTGCCAGCAGCTCACCCACTAGTTTCGATGAGCAGTTCTTC. It yields the protein CASSSPTSFDEQFF. The rearrangement joins TRBV7-6 to TRBJ2-1, with D tentatively TRBD2 (5 bases). The CDR3 runs to 14 residues. Germline assignment: CDR1 SGHVS and CDR2 FNYEAQ. The ends were cut back, 4 bases at V and 8 bases at J, with 15 bases in the middle.

The V call is TRBV5-1, the J call TRBJ2-3; the D is unclear. Germline lookup yields CDR1 SGHRS and CDR2 YFSETQ. Trimming stripped 1 base from V and 2 bases from J, with 11 bases between. This CDR3 comprises 15 residues. CDR3 sequence: CASSLNADPTDTQYF. DNA of the CDR3: TGCGCCAGCAGCTTGAACGCAGACCCCACAGATACGCAGTATTTT.

This chain links TRBV11-2 with TRBJ1-2; D call uncertain. The CDR3 loop spans 16 amino acids. V shed 0 bases and J shed 4 bases, with 15 bases lying between them. Germline CDR1 reads SGHAT; CDR2 reads FQNNGV. CDR3 bases: TGTGCCAGCAGCTTAGATCTTGGGGTTAAGGCCTATGGCTACACCTTC. The encoded protein is CASSLDLGVKAYGYTF.

The chain employs TRBV5-4 and TRBJ2-2; D unclear. Germline V gene lookup returns CDR1 SGHNT and CDR2 YYREEE (reference sequence). Between the trimmed V and J ends, which lost 0 bases and 7 bases, there was a span of 4 bases. The CDR3 totals 12 residues. The CDR3 DNA sequence: TGTGCCAGCAGCTTGGACCGCGGGGAGCTGTTTTTT. It codes for CASSLDRGELFF. Variable domain in full (rest from reference TRBV5-4 and TRBJ2-2): ETGVTQSPTHLIKTRGQQVTLRCSSQSGHNTVSWYQQALGQGPQFIFQYYREEENGRGNFPPRFSGLQFPNYSSELNVNALELDDSALYLCASSLDRGELFFGEGSRLTVL.

The chain couples TRBV19 to TRBJ1-5; D remains ambiguous. The CDR3 has 13 amino acids. From germline, CDR1 is LNHDA and CDR2 SQIVND (reference sequence). Trimming took 8 bases from V and 9 from J, leaving 17 bases between them. The CDR3 is CASGQATSGPQHF. DNA for the CDR3: TGTGCCAGTGGGCAGGCGACTAGCGGGCCCCAGCATTTT.

CDR3 region: CSVEPPGRLNEQFF. CDR3 nucleotide sequence: TGCAGCGTCGAACCCCCCGGCAGACTCAATGAGCAGTTCTTC. This chain uses TRBV29-1 with TRBJ2-1; D gene uncertain. The CDR3 extends over 14 amino acids. Trimming removed 6 bases from V and 6 bases from J, with 18 bases in between. Germline V CDR1 and CDR2: SQVTM, ANQGSEA.

The chain links TRBV28 to TRBJ1-2; D not certain. The CDR3 is made up of 13 amino acids. The V gene lost 3 bases and the J gene lost 3 bases, with 8 bases spanning the gap. CDR1 and CDR2 from the germline V gene are MDHEN and SYDVKM. The CDR3 loop reads CASSLSLDYGYTF. CDR3 in DNA: TGTGCCAGCAGTTTGTCTCTTGACTATGGCTACACCTTC.

CDR3 loop: CASSSPAGDNEQFF. The CDR3 DNA reads TGTGCCAGCAGCTCCCCTGCAGGCGACAATGAGCAGTTCTTC. The chain is built from TRBV7-3 and TRBJ2-1; D is unresolved. Germline CDR1 and CDR2: SGHTA and FQGTGA. The CDR3 covers 14 residues. Trimming left V 4 bases short and J 5 bases short, with 12 bases between.

This chain's CDR3 is CASTRYGGPDTQYF. CDR3 DNA: TGTGCCAGCACCAGATATGGAGGGCCAGATACGCAGTATTTT. The chain carries TRBV28 and TRBJ2-3; weak D call: TRBD2 (6 bases). This CDR3 comprises 14 residues. The V end was cut by 7 bases, the J end by 4 bases, with 15 bases between. Per the germline V gene, CDR1 is MDHEN and CDR2 is SYDVKM.

The table lists this clone with a count of one. The chain combines TRBV10-3 with TRBJ2-4, with TRBD1 matching 9 bases. CDR1 is ENHRY, CDR2 SYGVKD, per germline. The CDR3 has 14 amino acids. V lost 5 bases and J lost 7; bases outside the gene matches: 6. The CDR3 coding sequence is TGTGCCATCAGTCCCGGGACAGGGCTCAACATTCAGTACTTC. Its protein product is CAISPGTGLNIQYF.

CDR3 residues: CASSFGGVVAGELFF. In DNA, the CDR3 is TGTGCCAGCAGCTTCGGGGGGGTTGTCGCCGGGGAGCTGTTTTTT. The rearrangement uses TRBV7-8 and TRBJ2-2, with 8 bases that match TRBD2. The CDR3 extends over 15 amino acids. The V and J ends lost 3 bases and 6 bases, in that order; junction bases with no gene match: 6. CDR1 is SGHVS and CDR2 is FQNEAQ in the germline V gene.

The V gene is TRBV19, the J gene TRBJ2-3; 8 bases line up with TRBD1. In germline, CDR1 is LNHDA, CDR2 SQIVND (reference sequence). This CDR3 region has 15 residues. Germline trimming cut 6 bases from V and 3 bases from J; bases unmatched to any gene: 8. In DNA form, the CDR3 reads TGTGCCAGTAGATCCCGACAGGGGTTAACAGATACGCAGTATTTT. Residues: CASRSRQGLTDTQYF.

As to this clone: In the same sample, other DNA sequences code for this CDR3. The gene calls are TRBV29-1 and TRBJ1-1; D is undetermined. This CDR3 region has 11 residues. Between the trimmed V and J ends, which lost 6 bases and 1 base, there was a span of 6 bases. CDR1 is SQVTM, CDR2 ANQGSEA, per germline. The CDR3 bases are TGCAGCGTGACGAGGAACACTGAAGCTTTCTTT. Its protein product is CSVTRNTEAFF.

The gene calls are TRBV4-2 and TRBJ2-2, with D hard to call. The CDR3 runs to 15 residues. Germline V gene sequence: CDR1 LGHNA, CDR2 YNFKEQ. V dropped 0 bases and J dropped 3 bases, with 8 bases sitting between them. In DNA, the CDR3 is TGTGCCAGCAGCCAAGACAGGACCTACACCGGGGAGCTGTTTTTT. Protein sequence: CASSQDRTYTGELFF.

CDR3 protein: CASSDGLNTEAFF. CDR3 nucleotide sequence: TGTGCCAGCAGTGATGGACTGAACACTGAAGCTTTCTTT. This sequence joins TRBV6-1 and TRBJ1-1, with unresolved D. CDR3 length equals 13 residues. Germline lookup yields CDR1 MNHNS and CDR2 SASEGT. The V end was cut by 3 bases, the J end by 0 bases, with 5 bases between.

The chain recombines TRBV19 with TRBJ1-2, with no clear D. Germline CDR1 reads LNHDA; CDR2 reads SQIVND (reference sequence). V shed 5 bases and J shed 7 bases, with 20 bases lying between them. CDR3 length: 15 residues. CDR3 nucleotide sequence: TGTGCCAGTAGTTCCCCCCACATCCTTTTGAGTGGCTACACCTTC. This encodes CASSSPHILLSGYTF.

Remarks on this clone: Other DNA sequences in this sample translate to the same CDR3. The chain combines TRBV5-4 with TRBJ1-2; possibly TRBD1 for D (6 bases). With 4 bases removed from V and 2 bases from J, the gap between germline ends came to 9 bases. The CDR3 has 13 amino acids. Germline CDR1 SGHNT, CDR2 YYREEE (reference sequence). The CDR3 is CASSPDSNYGYTF. CDR3 coding DNA: TGTGCCAGCAGCCCGGACAGCAACTATGGCTACACCTTC. Based on the CDR3 plus reference TRBV5-4 and TRBJ1-2, the full variable domain is ETGVTQSPTHLIKTRGQQVTLRCSSQSGHNTVSWYQQALGQGPQFIFQYYREEENGRGNFPPRFSGLQFPNYSSELNVNALELDDSALYLCASSPDSNYGYTFGSGTRLTVV.

The chain has TRBV11-2 and TRBJ2-2; no firm D call. The CDR3 covers 15 residues. The V and J ends lost 0 bases and 0 bases respectively, with 5 bases between them. CDR1 and CDR2 (germline): SGHAT, FQNNGV. The CDR3: CASSLDWANTGELFF. The DNA of the CDR3 is TGTGCCAGCAGCTTAGACTGGGCGAACACCGGGGAGCTGTTTTTT.

The rearrangement joins TRBV14 to TRBJ1-2; D uncertain. V shed 1 base and J shed 8 bases, with 11 bases lying between them. This CDR3 contains 13 residues. CDR1 and CDR2 (germline): SGHDN, FVKESK. This chain's CDR3 is CASSQVRLRGYTF. The DNA of the CDR3 is TGTGCCAGCAGCCAAGTTCGCCTCCGGGGCTACACCTTC.

The chain carries TRBV6-1 and TRBJ2-3; 8 bases agree with TRBD1. CDR1 and CDR2 (germline): MNHNS, SASEGT. V lost 7 bases and J lost 4; bases outside the gene matches: 7. This CDR3 spans 14 amino acids. The CDR3, as DNA: TGTGCCAGCACCTTGGACAGGGTATCAGATACGCAGTATTTT. This gives the protein CASTLDRVSDTQYF.

V and J are TRBV5-1 and TRBJ2-7, with TRBD1 identical over 8 bases. The CDR3 spans 14 residues. Trimming at V came to 6 bases and at J to 3 bases, leaving 8 bases not matched to a gene. Germline lookup yields CDR1 SGHRS and CDR2 YFSETQ. The CDR3 DNA is TGCGCCAGCACCGTTGACAGGGGATACTACGAGCAGTACTTC. Translating it yields CASTVDRGYYEQYF.

J is TRBJ2-7 and V is TRBV2, with TRBD1 identical over 8 bases. The CDR3 consists of 14 residues. From germline, CDR1 is SNHLY and CDR2 FYNNEI. The V gene end was trimmed by 4 bases and the J gene end by 5 bases; junction bases not matched to a gene: 7. CDR3 nucleotide sequence: TGTGCCAGCAGTGGGGACAGGACCATCCACGAGCAGTACTTC. This encodes CASSGDRTIHEQYF.

The V call is TRBV11-1, the J call TRBJ2-2, with a weak D call TRBD1 (6 bases). V lost 6 bases and J lost 3, with 14 bases in between. This CDR3 contains 15 residues. The V gene's germline CDR1 is SGHAT and CDR2 FQDESV (reference sequence). For the CDR3, the DNA is TGTGCCAGCAGTGTCCGGGACACATACACCGGGGAGCTGTTTTTT. It is translated as CASSVRDTYTGELFF.

This chain links TRBV19 with TRBJ2-5; 7 positions match TRBD1. V dropped 6 bases and J dropped 4; count of bases not matched to a gene: 11. Germline V CDR1 and CDR2: LNHDA, SQIVND (reference sequence). The CDR3 extends over 15 amino acids. The CDR3 nucleotides are TGTGCCAGTAGCCTAACCCGGACAGGAGGAGAGACCCAGTACTTC. Translating gives CASSLTRTGGETQYF.

The V gene is TRBV25-1, the J gene TRBJ2-1, with 10 bases identical to TRBD1. Germline lookup yields CDR1 MGHDK and CDR2 SYGVNS. The CDR3 covers 17 residues. The J segment lost 2 bases and the V segment lost 4 bases, leaving 8 bases of the junction unmatched. The CDR3 region has the DNA TGTGCCAGCAGTGTTTTTCTAGGGACAGGGGCCTACAATGAGCAGTTCTTC. Translating gives CASSVFLGTGAYNEQFF. The complete variable domain, with remaining parts taken from reference TRBV25-1 and TRBJ2-1, reads EADIYQTPRYLVIGTGKKITLECSQTMGHDKMYWYQQDPGMELHLIHYSYGVNSTEKGDLSSESTVSRIRTEHFPLTLESARPSHTSQYLCASSVFLGTGAYNEQFFGPGTRLTVL.

The V and J genes are TRBV5-1 and TRBJ2-3, with 7 nucleotides matching TRBD1. The CDR3 totals 17 residues. CDR1 is SGHRS, CDR2 YFSETQ, per germline. The J segment lost 1 base and the V segment lost 2 bases, leaving 10 bases of the junction unmatched. The CDR3 spells CASSLTAPGTGTDTQYF. The CDR3 DNA reads TGCGCCAGCAGCTTAACTGCACCCGGGACAGGCACAGATACGCAGTATTTT.